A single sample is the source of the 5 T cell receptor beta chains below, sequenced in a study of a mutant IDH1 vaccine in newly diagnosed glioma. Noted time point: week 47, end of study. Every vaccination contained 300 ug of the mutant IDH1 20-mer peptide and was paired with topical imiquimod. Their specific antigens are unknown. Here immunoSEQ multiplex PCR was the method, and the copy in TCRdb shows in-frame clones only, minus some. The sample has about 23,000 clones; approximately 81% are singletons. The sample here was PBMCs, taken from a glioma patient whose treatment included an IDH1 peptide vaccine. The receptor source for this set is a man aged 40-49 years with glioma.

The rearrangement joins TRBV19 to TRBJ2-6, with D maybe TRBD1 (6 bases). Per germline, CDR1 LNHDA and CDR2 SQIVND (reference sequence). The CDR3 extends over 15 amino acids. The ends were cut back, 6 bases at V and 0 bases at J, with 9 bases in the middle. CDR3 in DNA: TGTGCCAGTAGCGACAGGAACTCTGGGGCCAACGTCCTGACTTTC. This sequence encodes CASSDRNSGANVLTF.

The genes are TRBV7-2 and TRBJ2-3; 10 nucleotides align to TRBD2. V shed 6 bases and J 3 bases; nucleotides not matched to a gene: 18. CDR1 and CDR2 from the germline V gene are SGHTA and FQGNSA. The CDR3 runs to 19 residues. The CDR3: CASSLMAAGGQGGTDTQYF. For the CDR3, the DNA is TGTGCCAGCAGTCTTATGGCAGCGGGAGGGCAGGGTGGGACAGATACGCAGTATTTT.

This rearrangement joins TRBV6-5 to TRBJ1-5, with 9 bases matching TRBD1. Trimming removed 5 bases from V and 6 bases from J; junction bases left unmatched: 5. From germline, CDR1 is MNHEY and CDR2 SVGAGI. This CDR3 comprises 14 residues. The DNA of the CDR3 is TGTGCCAGCAGTACACAGGGGGCCGCTCAGCCCCAGCATTTT. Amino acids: CASSTQGAAQPQHF.

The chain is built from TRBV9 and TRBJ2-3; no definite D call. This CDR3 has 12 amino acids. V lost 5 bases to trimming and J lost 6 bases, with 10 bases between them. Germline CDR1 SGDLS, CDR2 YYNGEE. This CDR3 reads CASSVLGDTQYF. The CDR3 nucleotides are TGTGCCAGCAGTGTTTTGGGGGATACGCAGTATTTT. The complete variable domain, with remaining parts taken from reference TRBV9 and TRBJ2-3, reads DSGVTQTPKHLITATGQRVTLRCSPRSGDLSVYWYQQSLDQGLQFLIQYYNGEERAKGNILERFSAQQFPDLHSELNLSSLELGDSALYFCASSVLGDTQYFGPGTRLTVL.

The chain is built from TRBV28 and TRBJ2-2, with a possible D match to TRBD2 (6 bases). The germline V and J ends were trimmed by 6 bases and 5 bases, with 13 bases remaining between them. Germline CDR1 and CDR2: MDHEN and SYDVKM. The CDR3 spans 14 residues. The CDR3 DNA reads TGTGCCAGCAGCCCCGGGACTCCTACCGGGGAGCTGTTTTTT. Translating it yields CASSPGTPTGELFF.